These 5 T cell receptor beta chains originate from one sample sequenced in a study of cytomegalovirus exposure and HLA in healthy donors. 60 Vbeta and 13 Jbeta primers were used in PCR. Produced via immunoSEQ multiplex PCR; TCRdb's table is partial and in-frame only. The data contain about 130,000 clones, 77% of them singletons. Material: PBMCs. All receptors come from a male donor in good health and CMV-seropositive.

In this sample, this clone turned up a few times. V usage is TRBV27 and J usage is TRBJ2-2, with 11 bases that match TRBD2. Germline CDR1 and CDR2: MNHEY and SMNVEV (reference sequence). Trimming at V came to 3 bases and at J to 9 bases, leaving 6 bases not matched to a gene. The CDR3 has 15 amino acids. The CDR3 DNA sequence: TGTGCCAGCAGTTTTAGCGGGGGGGCAGGAAGGGAGCTGTTTTTT. Translation: CASSFSGGAGRELFF.

This clone was recorded a few times. V is TRBV19 and J is TRBJ2-7; 9 bases map to TRBD1. The CDR3 contains 16 residues. CDR1 is LNHDA and CDR2 is SQIVND in the germline V gene (reference sequence). Trimming at V came to 6 bases and at J to 1 base, leaving 10 bases not matched to a gene. The CDR3 coding sequence is TGTGCCAGTAGATACTCTTTTGGGACAGGGTCCTACGAGCAGTACTTC. Translated, it gives CASRYSFGTGSYEQYF. Filled out from reference TRBV19 and TRBJ2-7, the complete variable domain reads DGGITQSPKYLFRKEGQNVTLSCEQNLNHDAMYWYRQDPGQGLRLIYYSQIVNDFQKGDIAEGYSVSREKKESFPLTVTSAQKNPTAFYLCASRYSFGTGSYEQYFGPGTRLTVT.

This sequence joins TRBV6-5 and TRBJ1-3, with 9 bases lining up with TRBD1. In germline, CDR1 is MNHEY, CDR2 SVGAGI. V was pared by 4 bases and J by 3 bases, with 7 bases of the junction left unmatched. This CDR3 contains 16 residues. In nucleotides, the CDR3 is TGTGCCAGCAGTTCTATGGACAGGGGACATGGAAACACCATATATTTT. It encodes CASSSMDRGHGNTIYF.

The rearrangement links TRBV27 to TRBJ2-3; D possibly corresponds to TRBD1 (5 bases). V lost 5 bases to trimming and J lost 1 base, with 16 bases between them. CDR3 size: 16 residues. Per germline, CDR1 MNHEY and CDR2 SMNVEV (reference sequence). CDR3 sequence reads: CASSPQPGMGTDTQYF. CDR3 in DNA: TGTGCCAGCAGTCCCCAGCCAGGGATGGGCACAGATACGCAGTATTTT.

The V call is TRBV7-9, the J call TRBJ2-1, with D tentatively TRBD2 (6 bases). The CDR3 contains 15 residues. Germline V lookup: CDR1 SEHNR, CDR2 FQNEAQ (reference sequence). The ends were cut back, 3 bases at V and 0 bases at J, with 9 bases in the middle. This CDR3 is CASSFRGTSYNEQFF. As DNA, the CDR3 is TGTGCCAGCAGCTTTCGGGGGACCTCCTACAATGAGCAGTTCTTC.